What follows are 21 T cell receptor beta chains derived from one specimen sequenced in a study of cytomegalovirus exposure and HLA in healthy donors. The study ran its PCR with 60 Vbeta and 13 Jbeta primers. TCRdb's copy holds only in-frame clones and misses some; the assay was immunoSEQ multiplex PCR. The sample includes approximately 180,000 clones, roughly four fifths of them seen just once. Sequencing was done on a sample of PBMCs. Receptor source: a man aged 18 to 30 in good health and CMV-seronegative.

In this sample, this clone turned up once. The rearrangement links TRBV11-2 to TRBJ2-7, with 7 bases matching TRBD2. Germline V gene data show CDR1 as SGHAT and CDR2 as FQNNGV. V trimming: 3 bases; J trimming: 4 bases; junction bases outside the gene matches: 3. There are 13 residues in the CDR3. CDR3 sequence: CASSFERGYEQYF. In DNA form, the CDR3 reads TGTGCCAGCAGCTTTGAGCGGGGTTACGAGCAGTACTTC.

This clone was detected only a few times. The rearrangement uses TRBV5-5 and TRBJ1-2; D ambiguous. The CDR3 runs 13 residues. Germline V CDR1 and CDR2: SGHKS, YYEKEE (reference sequence). V shed 0 bases and J shed 2 bases, with 5 bases lying between them. The CDR3 here is CASSLAGNYGYTF. CDR3 nucleotide sequence: TGTGCCAGCAGCTTGGCAGGCAACTATGGCTACACCTTC.

The rearrangement joins TRBV10-3 to TRBJ2-7; TRBD2 might be the D (6 bases). CDR1 is ENHRY, CDR2 SYGVKD, per germline. Trimming removed 4 bases at V and 0 bases at J, with 13 bases between. CDR3 length: 15 residues. The CDR3 nucleotides read TGTGCCATCAGTGGCCGGGACTGGGACTCCTACGAGCAGTACTTC. It specifies CAISGRDWDSYEQYF.

V is TRBV6-6 and J is TRBJ2-7, with 7 positions matching TRBD2. The ends lost 6 bases at V and 5 bases at J; junction bases unmatched: 7. Germline V gives CDR1 MNHNY, CDR2 SVGAGI (reference sequence). This CDR3 has 13 residues. The DNA for the CDR3 is TGTGCCAGCAGCCGCCCTACTAGCGACGAGCAGTACTTC. Residues: CASSRPTSDEQYF.

J is TRBJ2-7 and V is TRBV14; D perhaps matches TRBD2 (5 bases). The V gene lost 2 bases and the J gene lost 6 bases, with 17 bases spanning the gap. Germline V gives CDR1 SGHDN, CDR2 FVKESK. The CDR3 runs 15 residues. The CDR3 sequence: CASSQTEGRVGEQYF. The CDR3 bases are TGTGCCAGCAGCCAAACTGAGGGAAGAGTTGGCGAGCAGTACTTC.

V and J are TRBV11-2 and TRBJ1-5, with 9 bases identical to TRBD1. This CDR3 spans 20 amino acids. Per the germline V gene, CDR1 is SGHAT and CDR2 is FQNNGV. V trimming: 0 bases; J trimming: 3 bases; junction bases outside the gene matches: 15. As DNA, the CDR3 is TGTGCCAGCAGCTTAGAACTTCCGGGACAGGGCAAAATAGTCAATCAGCCCCAGCATTTT. It is translated as CASSLELPGQGKIVNQPQHF.

This clone was detected once. The V call is TRBV29-1, the J call TRBJ2-7; TRBD1 might be the D (5 bases). Germline CDR1 reads SQVTM; CDR2 reads ANQGSEA. Trimming stripped 5 bases from V and 0 bases from J, with 14 bases between. This CDR3 has 14 residues. The CDR3: CSVIGAGSSYEQYF. The CDR3 coding sequence is TGCAGCGTTATTGGGGCAGGGTCCTCCTACGAGCAGTACTTC.

V gene TRBV7-2 combines with J gene TRBJ1-1; 8 nucleotides align to TRBD1. The germline CDR1 and CDR2 sequences are SGHTA and FQGNSA. J was trimmed by 11 bases and V by 7 bases; bases with no gene match: 12. CDR3 length: 13 residues. The DNA of the CDR3 is TGTGCCAGCATCCTCGGGACAGGTGTGAGGGCTTTCTTT. Its protein is CASILGTGVRAFF.

This clone was observed a single time. This chain links TRBV5-1 with TRBJ2-5; 12 nucleotides agree with TRBD2. The CDR3 covers 14 residues. CDR1 SGHRS and CDR2 YFSETQ come from the germline V gene. With V trimmed by 3 bases and J by 5 bases, 2 bases remained unmatched. The CDR3 region has the DNA TGCGCCAGCAGCTCGACTAGCGGGAGTGAGACCCAGTACTTC. The encoded protein is CASSSTSGSETQYF.

J is TRBJ1-2 and V is TRBV6-1; no clear D gene. In germline, CDR1 is MNHNS, CDR2 SASEGT. There are 15 residues in the CDR3. Trimming cost V 0 bases and J 4 bases, with 12 bases left between them. CDR3 protein: CASSEAQVQLYGYTF. DNA of the CDR3: TGTGCCAGCAGTGAAGCGCAAGTACAGCTCTATGGCTACACCTTC.

J is TRBJ1-3 and V is TRBV9, with D hard to call. The CDR3 extends over 13 amino acids. V shed 0 bases and J shed 9 bases, with 10 bases lying between them. Germline CDR1 reads SGDLS; CDR2 reads YYNGEE. The CDR3 reads CASSVEFTGTIYF. CDR3 bases: TGTGCCAGCAGCGTAGAGTTCACTGGCACCATATATTTT.

V is TRBV10-2 and J is TRBJ1-5; D gene ambiguous. This CDR3 comprises 13 residues. Germline V CDR1 and CDR2: WSHSY, SAAADI. Deletions cut 4 bases from V and 4 bases from J, with 8 bases between. This CDR3 is CASSGAGNQPQHF. DNA for the CDR3: TGCGCCAGCAGTGGGGCGGGAAATCAGCCCCAGCATTTT.

The table lists this clone with a count of one. At one end the junction does not follow the germline gene, possibly because of a read error. The chain recombines TRBV7-2 with TRBJ2-3; TRBD2 might be the D (5 bases). Germline values: CDR1 SGHTA, CDR2 FQGNSA. The CDR3 length is 13 residues. The CDR3 DNA reads TGTGCCAGCAGCTCAATGATTATTAGCGAGCCTAATTTT. This gives the protein CASSSMIISEPNF. Looking up the rest from reference TRBV7-2 and TRBJ2-3 gives the full variable domain: GAGVSQSPSNKVTEKGKDVELRCDPISGHTALYWYRQSLGQGLEFLIYFQGNSAPDKSGLPSDRFSAERTGGSVSTLTIQRTQQEDSAVYLCASSSMIISEPNFGPGTRLTVL.

The chain employs TRBV6-5 and TRBJ2-5; TRBD1 agrees at 8 bases. The V gene's germline CDR1 is MNHEY and CDR2 SVGAGI. The CDR3 spans 14 residues. With 6 bases clipped from V and 0 bases from J, the junction kept 3 bases outside the gene matches. The DNA of the CDR3 is TGTGCCAGCAGGGGGACAGGAAACCAAGAGACCCAGTACTTC. This sequence encodes CASRGTGNQETQYF.

The chain carries TRBV29-1 and TRBJ2-3; TRBD1 is a possible D gene (6 bases). Per the germline V gene, CDR1 is SQVTM and CDR2 is ANQGSEA. V was cut by 3 bases and J by 0 bases, with 7 bases left in between. This CDR3 is built from 13 residues. The CDR3 coding sequence is TGCAGCGTTGAGGGGGCTAGCACAGATACGCAGTATTTT. Amino acids: CSVEGASTDTQYF.

The chain links TRBV6-5 to TRBJ2-5; TRBD2 is a possible D gene (7 bases). V lost 1 base to trimming and J lost 7 bases, with 19 bases between them. Germline values: CDR1 MNHEY, CDR2 SVGAGI. This CDR3 is built from 16 residues. CDR3 in amino acids: CASSYFGGTTKRTQYF. The CDR3 DNA reads TGTGCCAGCAGTTACTTCGGGGGGACAACCAAGAGGACCCAGTACTTC.

V and J are TRBV6-1 and TRBJ2-1; TRBD2 aligns across 10 bases. The length of the CDR3 is 16 residues. From germline, CDR1 is MNHNS and CDR2 SASEGT. J was trimmed by 2 bases and V by 2 bases; bases with no gene match: 3. The CDR3 here is CASSEFSGGTYNEQFF. In DNA form, the CDR3 reads TGTGCCAGCAGTGAATTTAGCGGGGGGACCTACAATGAGCAGTTCTTC.

The chain uses TRBV2 and TRBJ2-2; 9 bases line up with TRBD1. V lost 5 bases and J lost 7; bases outside the gene matches: 8. The CDR3 is 15 residues long. Germline V gene data show CDR1 as SNHLY and CDR2 as FYNNEI. Here the CDR3 reads CASSTVTGGDGELFF. CDR3 DNA sequence: TGTGCCAGCAGTACGGTAACAGGGGGCGACGGGGAGCTGTTTTTT.

The chain is built from TRBV18 and TRBJ2-7; D not resolved. CDR3 length: 13 amino acids. Per the germline V gene, CDR1 is KGHSH and CDR2 is LQKENI. V lost 3 bases and J lost 3, with 9 bases in between. The CDR3 protein is CASSPTRIYEQYF. CDR3 bases: TGTGCCAGCTCACCCACGCGCATCTACGAGCAGTACTTC.

The V and J genes are TRBV10-2 and TRBJ2-1; 12 nucleotides match TRBD2. The V gene end was trimmed by 5 bases and the J gene end by 4 bases; junction bases not matched to a gene: 0. Germline assignment: CDR1 WSHSY and CDR2 SAAADI. This CDR3 contains 14 residues. CDR3 bases: TGCGCCAGCAGTCTAGCGGGAGGGTACAATGAGCAGTTCTTC. This encodes CASSLAGGYNEQFF.

The V and J genes are TRBV13 and TRBJ2-7; 8 nucleotides match TRBD2. This CDR3 is built from 12 residues. J lost 6 bases, V lost 8 bases, and 6 bases had no gene match. CDR1 is PRHDT and CDR2 is FYEKMQ in the germline V gene (reference sequence). CDR3 loop: CASAGGAREQYF. As DNA, the CDR3 is TGTGCCAGCGCCGGGGGGGCGCGCGAGCAGTACTTC.